This T cell receptor (beta chain) was captured by sequencing in a study of tissue T cells after allogeneic stem cell transplantation. The study's findings and limits: Anatomically similar tissues had similar TCR repertoires within each patient. In patients and mice, blood and spleen missed much of tissue repertoire. Few T cell clones were shared across patients, but motif clusters showed tissue-specific shared signatures.

A single count supports this clone. What it binds is not known. Gene labels here are mouse ones. The CDR3 end falls 1 residue outside the read, so it is completed with the germline J gene. TCRbeta CDR3 was sequenced at survey depth with template counts. The assay was immunoSEQ multiplex PCR, and TCRdb's table has in-frame clones only and misses some. The sample includes roughly 45,000 clones, roughly 75% seen only once; the top ten take roughly 0.66%. The CDR3 is 15 amino acids. CDR1 is NNHNN and CDR2 is SYGAGS in the germline V gene (reference sequence). Trimming cost V 0 bases and J 5 bases; bases outside gene matches: 2.

The sample consisted of sorted cells pooled from one or two spleens. The chain recombines TRBV13-2 with TRBJ2-2, with 9 nucleotides matching TRBD1. This TCR came from a pool of C57BL/6 mice in good health. Incomplete CDR3 DNA: TGTGCCAGCGGTGATGCCGGGACAGGGACCGGGCAGCTCTAC. Translation gives CASGDAGTGTGQLY. The whole CDR3 is CASGDAGTGTGQLYF.